The rows below give T cell receptor beta chains drawn from one sample of a study of cytomegalovirus exposure and HLA in healthy donors. TCRdb keeps only in-frame clones here, not all; method: immunoSEQ multiplex PCR. The table has over 150,000 clones, 68% seen once; the top ten hold approximately 1.5%. Sequenced sample: PBMCs. These receptors were obtained from a man over 45 in good health and CMV-seronegative. Each CDR3 is given with its conserved first and last residue. Fields, in order: CDR3 protein, CDR3 DNA, D gene, V gene, clone size, J gene, CDR3 length. A D gene is named only where the DNA matches it firmly. Size values are once, few and many counts, or a class for expanded clones, and some rows have none.

cdr3_aa: CASSGPGLAGVYEQYF
cdr3_nt: TGTGCCAGCAGCGGACCGGGACTAGCGGGGGTTTACGAGCAGTACTTC
d_call: TRBD2
v_call: TRBV7-2
clone_size: .
j_call: TRBJ2-7
cdr3_length: 16

cdr3_aa: CSVEWSDFRGEAFF
cdr3_nt: TGCAGCGTTGAATGGAGCGACTTCAGGGGTGAAGCTTTCTTT
d_call: .
v_call: TRBV29-1
clone_size: .
j_call: TRBJ1-1
cdr3_length: 14

cdr3_aa: CASSLGQGLSDTQYF
cdr3_nt: TGTGCCAGCAGCTTAGGACAGGGGTTGTCAGATACGCAGTATTTT
d_call: TRBD1
v_call: TRBV7-3
clone_size: .
j_call: TRBJ2-3
cdr3_length: 15

cdr3_aa: CASSLSYPGQADYGYTF
cdr3_nt: TGTGCCAGCAGTTTATCCTATCCCGGACAGGCAGACTATGGCTACACCTTC
d_call: TRBD1
v_call: TRBV28
clone_size: .
j_call: TRBJ1-2
cdr3_length: 17

cdr3_aa: CASSEAGGFNQPQHF
cdr3_nt: TGTGCCAGCAGTGAAGCAGGGGGTTTCAATCAGCCCCAGCATTTT
d_call: .
v_call: TRBV6-1
clone_size: .
j_call: TRBJ1-5
cdr3_length: 15

cdr3_aa: CASSLPQRTGTYEQYF
cdr3_nt: TGTGCCAGCAGTTTACCACAAAGGACAGGGACCTACGAGCAGTACTTC
d_call: TRBD1
v_call: TRBV28
clone_size: few
j_call: TRBJ2-7
cdr3_length: 16

cdr3_aa: CASSVSYEQYF
cdr3_nt: TGTGCCAGCAGCGTCAGTTACGAGCAGTACTTC
d_call: .
v_call: TRBV7-9
clone_size: .
j_call: TRBJ2-7
cdr3_length: 11

cdr3_aa: CASSWPEGRAQNTGELFF
cdr3_nt: TGTGCCAGCAGCTGGCCGGAGGGGCGGGCTCAGAACACCGGGGAGCTGTTTTTT
d_call: .
v_call: TRBV7-9
clone_size: .
j_call: TRBJ2-2
cdr3_length: 18

cdr3_aa: CASSRQGRQPQHF
cdr3_nt: TGTGCCAGCAGCAGACAGGGAAGGCAGCCCCAGCATTTT
d_call: TRBD1
v_call: TRBV5-5
clone_size: few
j_call: TRBJ1-5
cdr3_length: 13

cdr3_aa: CASSPTGFSYEQYF
cdr3_nt: TGTGCCAGCAGCCCGACAGGGTTTTCCTACGAGCAGTACTTC
d_call: TRBD1
v_call: TRBV5-4
clone_size: .
j_call: TRBJ2-7
cdr3_length: 14

cdr3_aa: CASSSPPNTGELFF
cdr3_nt: TGTGCCAGCAGCTCTCCTCCTAACACCGGGGAGCTGTTTTTT
d_call: .
v_call: TRBV7-2
clone_size: .
j_call: TRBJ2-2
cdr3_length: 14

cdr3_aa: CASSSSAGGNTGELFF
cdr3_nt: TGTGCCAGCAGCTCCTCCGCGGGGGGGAACACCGGGGAGCTGTTTTTT
d_call: TRBD2
v_call: TRBV7-8
clone_size: .
j_call: TRBJ2-2
cdr3_length: 16

cdr3_aa: CASSYPTGGPGELFF
cdr3_nt: TGTGCCAGCAGCTACCCGACAGGGGGTCCCGGGGAGCTGTTTTTT
d_call: TRBD1
v_call: TRBV5-4
clone_size: .
j_call: TRBJ2-2
cdr3_length: 15

cdr3_aa: CASSSGGGDTGELFF
cdr3_nt: TGTGCCAGCAGCAGCGGCGGGGGGGACACCGGGGAGCTGTTTTTT
d_call: TRBD2
v_call: TRBV9
clone_size: .
j_call: TRBJ2-2
cdr3_length: 15

cdr3_aa: CASSNKQGEFEAFF
cdr3_nt: TGTGCCAGCAGTAATAAACAAGGAGAGTTTGAAGCTTTCTTT
d_call: .
v_call: TRBV5-6
clone_size: few
j_call: TRBJ1-1
cdr3_length: 14

cdr3_aa: CASSEYKGTGSDEQFF
cdr3_nt: TGTGCCAGCAGTGAATATAAAGGGACAGGGAGCGATGAGCAGTTCTTC
d_call: TRBD1
v_call: TRBV25-1
clone_size: few
j_call: TRBJ2-1
cdr3_length: 16

cdr3_aa: CASITGTGNSPLHF
cdr3_nt: TGTGCCAGCATCACAGGGACGGGAAATTCACCCCTCCACTTT
d_call: .
v_call: TRBV7-9
clone_size: .
j_call: TRBJ1-6
cdr3_length: 14

cdr3_aa: CASSRTRGDFFEAFF
cdr3_nt: TGTGCCAGCAGCAGAACCAGGGGGGACTTTTTTGAAGCTTTCTTT
d_call: TRBD1
v_call: TRBV7-9
clone_size: .
j_call: TRBJ1-1
cdr3_length: 15

cdr3_aa: CAISESVQGIGELFF
cdr3_nt: TGTGCCATCAGTGAGTCAGTACAGGGGATCGGGGAGCTGTTTTTT
d_call: TRBD1
v_call: TRBV10-3
clone_size: .
j_call: TRBJ2-2
cdr3_length: 15

cdr3_aa: CASRWQATYEQYF
cdr3_nt: TGTGCCAGCAGGTGGCAGGCGACCTACGAGCAGTACTTC
d_call: .
v_call: TRBV2
clone_size: .
j_call: TRBJ2-7
cdr3_length: 13

cdr3_aa: CASSPTVAYNEQFF
cdr3_nt: TGTGCCAGCTCACCGACAGTTGCCTACAATGAGCAGTTCTTC
d_call: .
v_call: TRBV18
clone_size: .
j_call: TRBJ2-1
cdr3_length: 14

cdr3_aa: CASRKPGLAGGPDTQYF
cdr3_nt: TGCGCCAGCAGGAAACCGGGACTAGCGGGGGGGCCTGATACGCAGTATTTT
d_call: TRBD2
v_call: TRBV5-1
clone_size: .
j_call: TRBJ2-3
cdr3_length: 17

cdr3_aa: CASSLAASAGDEQYF
cdr3_nt: TGTGCCAGCAGCTTAGCTGCCTCGGCCGGAGACGAGCAGTACTTC
d_call: .
v_call: TRBV7-8
clone_size: .
j_call: TRBJ2-7
cdr3_length: 15

cdr3_aa: CASSRTGSGNTIYF
cdr3_nt: TGTGCCAGCAGCCGGACAGGGTCCGGAAACACCATATATTTT
d_call: TRBD1
v_call: TRBV6-6
clone_size: once
j_call: TRBJ1-3
cdr3_length: 14

cdr3_aa: CSASNRYEQYF
cdr3_nt: TGCAGTGCATCGAACAGGTACGAGCAGTACTTC
d_call: .
v_call: TRBV20-1
clone_size: .
j_call: TRBJ2-7
cdr3_length: 11

cdr3_aa: CASSLEGQNEQYF
cdr3_nt: TGCGCCAGCAGCTTGGAGGGACAAAACGAGCAGTACTTC
d_call: .
v_call: TRBV5-1
clone_size: once
j_call: TRBJ2-7
cdr3_length: 13

cdr3_aa: CASSRVSEETQYF
cdr3_nt: TGTGCCAGCAGCCGCGTGAGTGAAGAGACCCAGTACTTC
d_call: .
v_call: TRBV7-9
clone_size: .
j_call: TRBJ2-5
cdr3_length: 13

cdr3_aa: CASRHRGQLSYEQYF
cdr3_nt: TGTGCCAGCAGACACAGGGGTCAGCTCTCCTACGAGCAGTACTTC
d_call: TRBD1
v_call: TRBV6-1
clone_size: .
j_call: TRBJ2-7
cdr3_length: 15

cdr3_aa: CASSQPLTESNEKLFF
cdr3_nt: TGCGCCAGCAGCCAACCACTGACTGAGTCTAATGAAAAACTGTTTTTT
d_call: .
v_call: TRBV5-1
clone_size: .
j_call: TRBJ1-4
cdr3_length: 16

cdr3_aa: CASSTGQISNYGYTF
cdr3_nt: TGTGCCAGTAGTACCGGACAGATTTCTAACTATGGCTACACCTTC
d_call: .
v_call: TRBV19
clone_size: .
j_call: TRBJ1-2
cdr3_length: 15

cdr3_aa: CASSSGGRQEQFF
cdr3_nt: TGCGCCAGCAGCTCGGGGGGTCGGCAAGAGCAGTTCTTC
d_call: TRBD2
v_call: TRBV4-1
clone_size: few
j_call: TRBJ2-1
cdr3_length: 13

cdr3_aa: CASSHWGGENEKLFF
cdr3_nt: TGTGCCAGCAGCCACTGGGGTGGGGAGAATGAAAAACTGTTTTTT
d_call: .
v_call: TRBV14
clone_size: .
j_call: TRBJ1-4
cdr3_length: 15

cdr3_aa: CASSLDSAYEQYF
cdr3_nt: TGCGCCAGTTCCCTCGACAGCGCCTACGAGCAGTACTTC
d_call: .
v_call: TRBV5-1
clone_size: .
j_call: TRBJ2-7
cdr3_length: 13

cdr3_aa: CASSPHRDRGYEQYF
cdr3_nt: TGTGCCAGCAGTCCCCATCGGGACAGGGGTTACGAGCAGTACTTC
d_call: TRBD1
v_call: TRBV6-5
clone_size: few
j_call: TRBJ2-7
cdr3_length: 15

cdr3_aa: CASSAGGGLNEQFF
cdr3_nt: TGTGCCAGCAGTGCGGGAGGCGGACTAAATGAGCAGTTCTTC
d_call: TRBD2
v_call: TRBV6-1
clone_size: .
j_call: TRBJ2-1
cdr3_length: 14

cdr3_aa: CASSESMADRLLAGANVLTF
cdr3_nt: TGCGCCAGCAGTGAGTCTATGGCGGACAGGCTGCTAGCTGGGGCCAACGTCCTGACTTTC
d_call: TRBD1
v_call: TRBV10-2
clone_size: .
j_call: TRBJ2-6
cdr3_length: 20

cdr3_aa: CATSDRETDTQYF
cdr3_nt: TGCGCCACTTCAGACAGGGAAACAGATACGCAGTATTTT
d_call: TRBD1
v_call: TRBV5-1
clone_size: few
j_call: TRBJ2-3
cdr3_length: 13

cdr3_aa: CASSRASGFTDTQYF
cdr3_nt: TGTGCCAGTAGTCGGGCTAGCGGCTTCACAGATACGCAGTATTTT
d_call: TRBD2
v_call: TRBV19
clone_size: once
j_call: TRBJ2-3
cdr3_length: 15

cdr3_aa: CASSILGVGGDTQYF
cdr3_nt: TGTGCCAGTAGTATCTTAGGGGTCGGGGGAGATACGCAGTATTTT
d_call: .
v_call: TRBV19
clone_size: .
j_call: TRBJ2-3
cdr3_length: 15

cdr3_aa: CASSLVPSGGAKPTDTQYF
cdr3_nt: TGTGCCAGCAGCTTAGTTCCTAGCGGGGGGGCCAAACCGACAGATACGCAGTATTTT
d_call: TRBD2
v_call: TRBV7-9
clone_size: .
j_call: TRBJ2-3
cdr3_length: 19

cdr3_aa: CASSGGIYGYTF
cdr3_nt: TGCGCCAGCAGTGGAGGGATCTATGGCTACACCTTC
d_call: .
v_call: TRBV10-2
clone_size: .
j_call: TRBJ1-2
cdr3_length: 12

cdr3_aa: CATSRDPRGGSYEQYF
cdr3_nt: TGTGCCACCAGCAGAGATCCCCGGGGGGGGTCCTACGAGCAGTACTTC
d_call: TRBD2
v_call: TRBV15
clone_size: .
j_call: TRBJ2-7
cdr3_length: 16

cdr3_aa: CASSLEGQANEKLFF
cdr3_nt: TGCGCCAGCAGCTTAGAGGGCCAGGCTAATGAAAAACTGTTTTTT
d_call: .
v_call: TRBV5-1
clone_size: .
j_call: TRBJ1-4
cdr3_length: 15

cdr3_aa: CASSSRGTGGRSPLHF
cdr3_nt: TGTGCCAGCAGCTCAAGGGGGACAGGGGGTCGGTCACCCCTCCACTTT
d_call: TRBD1
v_call: TRBV7-2
clone_size: .
j_call: TRBJ1-6
cdr3_length: 16

cdr3_aa: CASSYQQYTGELFF
cdr3_nt: TGTGCCAGCAGTTACCAACAGTACACCGGGGAGCTGTTTTTT
d_call: .
v_call: TRBV6-5
clone_size: .
j_call: TRBJ2-2
cdr3_length: 14

cdr3_aa: CASSLGTGSTDTQYF
cdr3_nt: TGTGCCAGCAGTTTGGGGACAGGGAGCACAGATACGCAGTATTTT
d_call: TRBD1
v_call: TRBV28
clone_size: .
j_call: TRBJ2-3
cdr3_length: 15

cdr3_aa: CASSQVVAGGHEQYF
cdr3_nt: TGTGCCAGCAGCCAAGTTGTAGCGGGGGGCCACGAGCAGTACTTC
d_call: TRBD2
v_call: TRBV4-2
clone_size: .
j_call: TRBJ2-7
cdr3_length: 15

cdr3_aa: CSVERQELHGYTF
cdr3_nt: TGCAGCGTTGAACGGCAGGAACTCCATGGCTACACCTTC
d_call: .
v_call: TRBV29-1
clone_size: few
j_call: TRBJ1-2
cdr3_length: 13

cdr3_aa: CASSRRAGGTDTQYF
cdr3_nt: TGTGCCAGCAGCCGTCGGGCAGGGGGCACAGATACGCAGTATTTT
d_call: .
v_call: TRBV7-2
clone_size: few
j_call: TRBJ2-3
cdr3_length: 15

cdr3_aa: CASSGQGANQPQHF
cdr3_nt: TGTGCCAGCAGCGGACAGGGGGCGAATCAGCCCCAGCATTTT
d_call: TRBD1
v_call: TRBV28
clone_size: .
j_call: TRBJ1-5
cdr3_length: 14

cdr3_aa: CASSQDRGAVEEAFF
cdr3_nt: TGCGCCAGCAGCCAGGACAGGGGGGCCGTTGAGGAAGCTTTCTTT
d_call: TRBD1
v_call: TRBV4-3
clone_size: .
j_call: TRBJ1-1
cdr3_length: 15

cdr3_aa: CASSLASGGHYNEQFF
cdr3_nt: TGTGCCAGCAGCTTAGCTAGCGGGGGTCACTACAATGAGCAGTTCTTC
d_call: TRBD2
v_call: TRBV7-8
clone_size: .
j_call: TRBJ2-1
cdr3_length: 16

cdr3_aa: CASSLTGEETQYF
cdr3_nt: TGCGCCAGCAGCTTGACAGGGGAAGAGACCCAGTACTTC
d_call: TRBD1
v_call: TRBV5-1
clone_size: few
j_call: TRBJ2-5
cdr3_length: 13